This T cell receptor (beta chain) was captured by sequencing in a study of T cells in Graves' hyperthyroidism and ophthalmopathy. Thyroid ultrasound and orbital computed tomography, with clinical symptoms and serum thyroxine and TRAb, informed diagnoses. More than 9.5 ml fresh peripheral blood yielded the PBMCs. This CDR3 has 12 amino acids. Germline loops: CDR1 SGHNT, CDR2 YENEEA. V was shortened by 5 bases and J by 4 bases, with 9 bases between the two germline ends. Template material for amplifying TCR beta CDR3 regions consisted of RNA transcripts. The HTBI primer set drove a first-round RT-PCR of the TCR CDR3. Using its own MiXCR run on the multiplex PCR reads, TCRdb lists one record per CDR3 protein. The data show some 600,000 distinct CDR3 sequences, about 15% seen once. This clonotype was seen many times.

This chain uses TRBV11-3 with TRBJ2-7, with unresolved D. This receptor was obtained from a woman aged 25 to 39 with Graves' hyperthyroidism that later progressed to Graves' ophthalmopathy. The specimen was blood. Written as DNA, the CDR3 is TGTGCCAGCAGCCGCCAGAAATACGAGCAGTACTTC. Translation: CASSRQKYEQYF.